What follows are 15 T cell receptor beta chains derived from one specimen sequenced in a study of T cell repertoires in cytomegalovirus infection. In TCRdb, the reads were re-called with MiXCR into one record per CDR3 protein. The sample includes under 120,000 distinct CDR3 sequences, 35% to 50% of them seen just once. The antigens for these receptors are not known. The sample here was CD8+ T cells from cultured PBMCs, taken from culture after CMV antigen stimulation. The receptor source for this set is a human donor in good health (CMV status not recorded). Some clones in this sample may be carry-over from other donors' samples.

This clonotype was recorded many times. This sequence joins TRBV6-6 and TRBJ2-1, with 9 bases lining up with TRBD1. Looked up from germline, CDR1 is MNHNY and CDR2 is SVGAGI (reference sequence). The length of the CDR3 is 17 residues. V lost 6 bases, J lost 4 bases, and 13 bases stayed unmatched. CDR3 amino acids: CASSSAPGQGTYNEQFF. CDR3 bases: TGTGCCAGCAGCTCCGCCCCAGGACAGGGGACGTACAATGAGCAGTTCTTC.

The chain joins TRBV28 to TRBJ2-7; 9 nucleotides align to TRBD1. V lost 3 bases, J lost 6 bases, and 3 bases stayed unmatched. The CDR3 runs 13 residues. Germline V gene lookup returns CDR1 MDHEN and CDR2 SYDVKM. CDR3 sequence: CASSFVTGGEQYF. The CDR3 bases are TGTGCCAGCAGTTTCGTGACAGGGGGCGAGCAGTACTTC.

The chain carries TRBV7-9 and TRBJ1-4; weak D call: TRBD1 (5 bases). V was pared by 3 bases and J by 11 bases, with 10 bases between. This CDR3 is built from 12 residues. Germline CDR1 SEHNR, CDR2 FQNEAQ (reference sequence). CDR3 coding DNA: TGTGCCAGCAGCTTGGTTGCAGGGAAACTGTTTTTT. Protein sequence: CASSLVAGKLFF.

The rearrangement joins TRBV4-1 to TRBJ2-1; D remains unclear. Trimming pared 0 bases from V and 0 bases from J, leaving 12 bases between. The CDR3 has 17 residues. The germline CDR1 and CDR2 sequences are MGHRA and YSYEKL. This chain's CDR3 is CASSQDVAESSYNEQFF. The CDR3 DNA follows: TGCGCCAGCAGCCAAGATGTTGCGGAAAGCTCCTACAATGAGCAGTTCTTC.

V and J are TRBV12-3 or TRBV12-4 and TRBJ2-7, with 9 positions matching TRBD1. V shed 3 bases and J 3 bases; nucleotides not matched to a gene: 6. The CDR3 sequence is 15 residues long. The CDR3 reads CASSLTGQGRYEQYF. The CDR3 DNA is TGTGCCAGCAGTTTGACGGGACAGGGTCGCTACGAGCAGTACTTC.

The chain recombines TRBV11-2 with TRBJ2-1, with 8 bases aligning to TRBD2. Germline values: CDR1 SGHAT, CDR2 FQNNGV. V shed 6 bases and J 2 bases; nucleotides not matched to a gene: 3. The CDR3 has 14 residues. The CDR3 loop reads CASRSGGAYNEQFF. CDR3 sequence (DNA): TGTGCCAGCAGGTCGGGGGGGGCCTACAATGAGCAGTTCTTC.

The V call is TRBV12-3 or TRBV12-4, the J call TRBJ2-5, with D possibly matching TRBD1 (5 bases). This CDR3 is 13 amino acids long. Trimming took off 4 bases at V and 5 bases at J, with 11 bases between the two ends. The chain's CDR3 is CASSWAGRETQYF. The DNA of the CDR3 is TGTGCCAGCAGTTGGGCAGGGCGGGAGACCCAGTACTTC.

This clonotype was seen ten or more times. The rearrangement joins TRBV7-2 to TRBJ1-1, with unresolved D. The V and J ends lost 6 bases and 8 bases respectively, with 13 bases between them. CDR3 length equals 12 residues. Germline lookup yields CDR1 SGHTA and CDR2 FQGNSA. The CDR3 DNA reads TGTGCCAGCAGGCCCGGGTCTGGGGAAGCTTTCTTT. It encodes CASRPGSGEAFF. The whole variable domain, filled in from reference TRBV7-2 and TRBJ1-1, reads GAGVSQSPSNKVTEKGKDVELRCDPISGHTALYWYRQSLGQGLEFLIYFQGNSAPDKSGLPSDRFSAERTGGSVSTLTIQRTQQEDSAVYLCASRPGSGEAFFGQGTRLTVV.

This chain joins TRBV7-8 and TRBJ2-1; D might be TRBD2 (5 bases). Trimming removed 5 bases at V and 5 bases at J, with 13 bases between. CDR3 length equals 14 residues. Germline V gene data show CDR1 as SGHVS and CDR2 as FQNEAQ. The CDR3 is CASSTHPGNNEQFF. DNA for the CDR3: TGTGCCAGCAGCACCCATCCGGGGAACAATGAGCAGTTCTTC.

This clonotype has only a few counts. The rearrangement joins TRBV7-2 to TRBJ2-7, with D possibly matching TRBD1 (5 bases). Germline V lookup: CDR1 SGHTA, CDR2 FQGNSA. This CDR3 region has 15 residues. V shed 5 bases and J shed 2 bases, with 16 bases lying between them. Written as DNA, the CDR3 is TGTGCCAGCAGCCACACACAGGAATACCCCTACGAGCAGTACTTC. Translating it yields CASSHTQEYPYEQYF.

The CDR3: CASSKAGELFF. CDR3 in DNA: TGTGCCAGCAGTAAGGCCGGGGAGCTGTTTTTT. This chain joins TRBV9 and TRBJ2-2, with D hard to call. The germline V gene has CDR1 SGDLS and CDR2 YYNGEE. CDR3 length: 11 residues. With 5 bases removed from V and 6 bases from J, the gap between germline ends came to 5 bases.

The chain combines TRBV12-5 with TRBJ2-5; D perhaps matches TRBD1 (5 bases). In germline, CDR1 is LGHNT, CDR2 FRNRAP. The CDR3 is made up of 15 amino acids. V shed 6 bases and J shed 4 bases, with 18 bases lying between them. CDR3 sequence (DNA): TGTGCTAGTGGACCAGGACCCCTGGGGCGAGAGACCCAGTACTTC. This sequence encodes CASGPGPLGRETQYF.

The genes are TRBV7-6 and TRBJ2-1; TRBD2 might be the D (6 bases). V was shortened by 1 base and J by 8 bases, with 18 bases between the two germline ends. There are 16 residues in the CDR3. Germline CDR1 is SGHVS and CDR2 is FNYEAQ. The CDR3 is CASSLGSTRRVDEQFF. The CDR3 DNA sequence: TGTGCCAGCAGCTTAGGGTCGACTAGAAGAGTCGATGAGCAGTTCTTC.

The chain combines TRBV5-4 with TRBJ1-1; D is perhaps TRBD1 (5 bases). CDR1 and CDR2 (germline): SGHNT, YYREEE (reference sequence). V dropped 4 bases and J dropped 3 bases, with 13 bases sitting between them. CDR3 size: 14 residues. Here the CDR3 reads CASSPELGDTEAFF. For the CDR3, the DNA is TGTGCCAGCAGCCCAGAGCTGGGGGACACTGAAGCTTTCTTT.

This clonotype was counted a single time. The chain uses TRBV11-1 and TRBJ2-3; 9 bases map to TRBD2. V lost 2 bases and J lost 2; bases outside the gene matches: 2. CDR1 is SGHAT, CDR2 FQDESV, per germline (reference sequence). The CDR3 has 15 amino acids. The DNA of the CDR3 is TGTGCCAGCAGCTTAAGACTAGCGGCCACAGATACGCAGTATTTT. Translation: CASSLRLAATDTQYF.